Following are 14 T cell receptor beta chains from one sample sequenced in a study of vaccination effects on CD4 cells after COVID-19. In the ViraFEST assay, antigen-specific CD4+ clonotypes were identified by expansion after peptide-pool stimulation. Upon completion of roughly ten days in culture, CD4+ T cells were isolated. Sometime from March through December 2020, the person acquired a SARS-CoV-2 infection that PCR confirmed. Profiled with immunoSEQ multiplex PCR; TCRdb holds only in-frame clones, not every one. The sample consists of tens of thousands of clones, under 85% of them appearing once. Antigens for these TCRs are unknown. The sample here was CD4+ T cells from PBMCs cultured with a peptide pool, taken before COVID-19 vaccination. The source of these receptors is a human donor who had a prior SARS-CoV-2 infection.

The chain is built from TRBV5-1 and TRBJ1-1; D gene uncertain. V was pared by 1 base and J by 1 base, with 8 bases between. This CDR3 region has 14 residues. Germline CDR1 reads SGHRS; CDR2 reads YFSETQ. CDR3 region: CASSLQDSNTEAFF. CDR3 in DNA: TGCGCCAGCAGCTTGCAGGACTCGAACACTGAAGCTTTCTTT.

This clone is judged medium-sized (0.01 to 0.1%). The CDR3 DNA follows: TGCGCCAGCAGCCGGACCCGGGCCCAACCCAACGAGCAGTACTTC. It encodes CASSRTRAQPNEQYF. This chain joins TRBV4-1 and TRBJ2-7; D remains ambiguous. The CDR3 consists of 15 residues. V was clipped by 4 bases and J by 5 bases, with 18 bases between them. In germline, CDR1 is MGHRA, CDR2 YSYEKL.

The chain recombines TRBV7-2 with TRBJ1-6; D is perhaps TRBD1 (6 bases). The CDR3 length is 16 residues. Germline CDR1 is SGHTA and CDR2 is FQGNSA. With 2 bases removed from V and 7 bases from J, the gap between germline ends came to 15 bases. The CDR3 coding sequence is TGTGCCAGCAGCTTAACCTGGGGGCAGGGGAATTCACCCCTCCACTTT. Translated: CASSLTWGQGNSPLHF.

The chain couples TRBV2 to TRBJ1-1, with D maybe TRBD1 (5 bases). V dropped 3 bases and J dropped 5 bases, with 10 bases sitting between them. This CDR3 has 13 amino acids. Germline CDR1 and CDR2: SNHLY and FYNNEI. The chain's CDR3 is CASSDLGVTEAFF. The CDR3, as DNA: TGTGCCAGCAGTGACCTGGGGGTAACTGAAGCTTTCTTT.

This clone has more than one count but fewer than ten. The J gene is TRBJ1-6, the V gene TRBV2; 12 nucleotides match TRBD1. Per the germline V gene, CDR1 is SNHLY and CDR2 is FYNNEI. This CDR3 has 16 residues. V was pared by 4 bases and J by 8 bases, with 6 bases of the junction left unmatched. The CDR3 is CASSGGTGGGYSPLHF. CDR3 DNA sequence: TGTGCCAGCAGTGGAGGGACAGGGGGCGGTTATTCACCCCTCCACTTT.

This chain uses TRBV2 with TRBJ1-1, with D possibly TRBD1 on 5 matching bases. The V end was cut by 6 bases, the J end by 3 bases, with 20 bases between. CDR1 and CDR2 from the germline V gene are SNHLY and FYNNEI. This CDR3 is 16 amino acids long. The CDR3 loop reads CASSLNSGQGDTEAFF. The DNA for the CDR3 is TGTGCCAGCAGCCTAAACTCAGGGCAAGGGGACACTGAAGCTTTCTTT. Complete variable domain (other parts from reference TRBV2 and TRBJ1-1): EPEVTQTPSHQVTQMGQEVILRCVPISNHLYFYWYRQILGQKVEFLVSFYNNEISEKSEIFDDQFSVERPDGSNFTLKIRSTKLEDSAMYFCASSLNSGQGDTEAFFGQGTRLTVV.

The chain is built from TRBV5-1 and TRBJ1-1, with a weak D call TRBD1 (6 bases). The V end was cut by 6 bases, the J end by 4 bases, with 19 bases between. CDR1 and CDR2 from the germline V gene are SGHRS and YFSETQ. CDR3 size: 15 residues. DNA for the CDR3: TGCGCCAGCACCTTTGATTCGGGGGCTGGCACTGAAGCTTTCTTT. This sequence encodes CASTFDSGAGTEAFF.

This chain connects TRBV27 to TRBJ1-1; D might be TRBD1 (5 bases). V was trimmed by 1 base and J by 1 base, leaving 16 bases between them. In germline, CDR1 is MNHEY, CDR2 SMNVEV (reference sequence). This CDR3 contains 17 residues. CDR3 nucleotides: TGTGCCAGCAGTTTATATTCGTGGTGGCAGGGGAACACTGAAGCTTTCTTT. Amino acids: CASSLYSWWQGNTEAFF.

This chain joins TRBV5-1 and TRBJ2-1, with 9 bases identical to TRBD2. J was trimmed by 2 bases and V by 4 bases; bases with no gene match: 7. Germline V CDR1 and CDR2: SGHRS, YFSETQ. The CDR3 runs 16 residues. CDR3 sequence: CASSPTGLAAYNEQFF. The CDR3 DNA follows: TGCGCCAGCAGCCCGACGGGACTAGCAGCCTACAATGAGCAGTTCTTC.

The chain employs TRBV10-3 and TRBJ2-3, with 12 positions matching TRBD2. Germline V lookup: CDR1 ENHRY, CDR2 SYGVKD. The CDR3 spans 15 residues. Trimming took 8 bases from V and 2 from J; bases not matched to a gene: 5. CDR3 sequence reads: CAIGASGGDTDTQYF. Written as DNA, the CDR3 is TGTGCCATCGGGGCTAGCGGGGGGGACACAGATACGCAGTATTTT.

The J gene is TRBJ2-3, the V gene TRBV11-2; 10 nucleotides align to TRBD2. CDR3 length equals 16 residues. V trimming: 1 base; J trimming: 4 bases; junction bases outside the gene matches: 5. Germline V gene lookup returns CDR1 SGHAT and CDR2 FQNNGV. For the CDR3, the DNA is TGTGCCAGCAGCTTAGTTGTAGCGGGAGGTGCAGATACGCAGTATTTT. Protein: CASSLVVAGGADTQYF. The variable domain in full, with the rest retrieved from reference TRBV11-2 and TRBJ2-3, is EAGVAQSPRYKIIEKRQSVAFWCNPISGHATLYWYQQILGQGPKLLIQFQNNGVVDDSQLPKDRFSAERLKGVDSTLKIQPAKLEDSAVYLCASSLVVAGGADTQYFGPGTRLTVL.

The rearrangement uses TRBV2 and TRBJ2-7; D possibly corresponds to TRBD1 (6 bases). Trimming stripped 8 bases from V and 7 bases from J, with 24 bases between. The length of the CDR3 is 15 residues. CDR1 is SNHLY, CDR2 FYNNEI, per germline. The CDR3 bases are TGTGCCAGCTTTGGCGTCTTTTTTACAGGGTCGGAGCAGTACTTC. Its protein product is CASFGVFFTGSEQYF.

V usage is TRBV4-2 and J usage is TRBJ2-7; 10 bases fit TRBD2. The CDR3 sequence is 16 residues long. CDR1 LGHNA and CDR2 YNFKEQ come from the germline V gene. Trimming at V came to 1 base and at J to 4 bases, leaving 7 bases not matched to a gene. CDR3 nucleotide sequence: TGTGCCAGCAGCCAAGGGGGGGCTAGCGGGAGTTACGAGCAGTACTTC. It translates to CASSQGGASGSYEQYF.

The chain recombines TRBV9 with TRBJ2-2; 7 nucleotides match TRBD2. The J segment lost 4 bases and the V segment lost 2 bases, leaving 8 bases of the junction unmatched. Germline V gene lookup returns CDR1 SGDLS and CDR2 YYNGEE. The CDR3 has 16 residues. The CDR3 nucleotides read TGTGCCAGCAGCGTGGGATGGGGAGGGGTCACCGGGGAGCTGTTTTTT. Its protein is CASSVGWGGVTGELFF. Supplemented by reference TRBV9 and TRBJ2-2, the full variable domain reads DSGVTQTPKHLITATGQRVTLRCSPRSGDLSVYWYQQSLDQGLQFLIQYYNGEERAKGNILERFSAQQFPDLHSELNLSSLELGDSALYFCASSVGWGGVTGELFFGEGSRLTVL.